A single sample gave rise to the 14 T cell receptor beta chains below, sequenced in a study of response to subunit inactivated influenza vaccine. TCRdb redid the calling of the RT-PCR reads with MiXCR, one entry per CDR3 protein. The sample holds hundreds of thousands of distinct CDR3 sequences, 15% to 17% seen once. Sequences were derived from PBMCs from blood, sampled about 13 days after vaccination. Receptors originate from a man between 45 and 60 years old who received an inactivated influenza vaccine.

This chain connects TRBV3-1 to TRBJ2-1; the D gene is possibly TRBD2 (6 bases). CDR3 length: 16 amino acids. The V end was cut by 1 base, the J end by 9 bases, with 19 bases between. CDR1 and CDR2 from the germline V gene are LGHDT and YNNKEL (reference sequence). CDR3 nucleotides: TGTGCCAGCAGCCAAGTTGGTGTTACTAGCCGTACTGAGCAGTTCTTC. Translating gives CASSQVGVTSRTEQFF.

This clonotype was observed a few times. This chain links TRBV9 with TRBJ1-1; D remains ambiguous. The CDR3 spans 18 residues. Germline loops: CDR1 SGDLS, CDR2 YYNGEE. The V gene lost 0 bases and the J gene lost 5 bases, with 23 bases spanning the gap. The CDR3 loop reads CASSVGTRRGPSDTEAFF. The CDR3, as DNA: TGTGCCAGCAGCGTAGGGACCCGACGTGGGCCGAGTGATACTGAAGCTTTCTTT.

The V gene is TRBV20-1, the J gene TRBJ1-2; 11 bases align to TRBD1. V lost 6 bases, J lost 6 bases, and 12 bases stayed unmatched. This CDR3 is built from 15 residues. Germline V gives CDR1 DFQATT, CDR2 SNEGSKA (reference sequence). The CDR3 DNA reads as TGCAGTGCCCCCCAACCCGGGACAGGGGGGAATGGCTACACCTTC. This gives the protein CSAPQPGTGGNGYTF.

The genes are TRBV20-1 and TRBJ2-3; D might be TRBD1 or TRBD2, each matching 5 bases. The ends were cut back, 3 bases at V and 2 bases at J, with 9 bases in the middle. The germline gives CDR1 DFQATT, CDR2 SNEGSKA (reference sequence). The CDR3 spans 13 residues. The CDR3 region has the DNA TGCAGTGCTAGGGGGGAAAACACAGATACGCAGTATTTT. Translated: CSARGENTDTQYF.

This clonotype was found a few times. V is TRBV4-3 and J is TRBJ1-4; TRBD1 is a possible D gene (6 bases). CDR1 and CDR2 from the germline V gene are LGHNA and YSLEER. The CDR3 is made up of 15 amino acids. With 1 base removed from V and 6 bases from J, the gap between germline ends came to 12 bases. The CDR3 reads CASSQAAGAYEKLFF. For the CDR3, the DNA is TGCGCCAGCAGCCAAGCGGCAGGGGCGTATGAAAAACTGTTTTTT.

The sample holds many counts of this clonotype. The rearrangement joins TRBV28 to TRBJ2-4; no clear D gene. There are 14 residues in the CDR3. Germline CDR1 MDHEN, CDR2 SYDVKM. Trimming took off 3 bases at V and 0 bases at J, with 6 bases between the two ends. The CDR3 region has the DNA TGTGCCAGCAGTTTTCTTACAGCCAAAAACATTCAGTACTTC. The encoded protein is CASSFLTAKNIQYF.

The chain has TRBV7-9 and TRBJ2-3; 7 positions match TRBD2. The V gene end was trimmed by 5 bases and the J gene end by 2 bases; junction bases not matched to a gene: 10. The CDR3 runs to 16 residues. Germline values: CDR1 SEHNR, CDR2 FQNEAQ (reference sequence). The CDR3 bases are TGTGCCAGCAGCCGAGGCCGGGACTACCACACAGATACGCAGTATTTT. It specifies CASSRGRDYHTDTQYF.

This clonotype was counted between two and nine times. The chain combines TRBV5-1 with TRBJ1-1; TRBD1 is a possible D gene (5 bases). The germline gives CDR1 SGHRS, CDR2 YFSETQ. The CDR3 consists of 15 residues. V lost 1 base and J 4 bases, leaving 14 bases between the germline ends. The CDR3 here is CASSLIGAAGTEAFF. DNA of the CDR3: TGCGCCAGCAGCTTGATAGGGGCGGCGGGCACTGAAGCTTTCTTT.

In its sample, this clonotype was seen a few times. The chain links TRBV6-1 to TRBJ2-1; possible D gene TRBD2, 5 bases. V was cut by 6 bases and J by 1 base, with 19 bases left in between. CDR1 and CDR2 (germline): MNHNS, SASEGT. The CDR3 extends over 17 amino acids. CDR3 region: CASSQDSQTFSYNEQFF. Here the CDR3 DNA reads TGTGCCAGCAGCCAGGACTCCCAGACGTTTTCCTACAATGAGCAGTTCTTC.

The table lists this clonotype with a few counts. This CDR3 reads CSARSTLYSNQPQHF. The CDR3 DNA reads TGCAGTGCTAGATCAACACTTTATAGCAATCAGCCCCAGCATTTT. V usage is TRBV20-1 and J usage is TRBJ1-5; D uncertain. Trimming left V 2 bases short and J 0 bases short, with 11 bases between. CDR1 is DFQATT, CDR2 SNEGSKA, per germline (reference sequence). The CDR3 runs to 15 residues.

V and J are TRBV20-1 and TRBJ2-1, with TRBD2 matching over 11 bases. The CDR3 is made up of 16 amino acids. The germline V gene has CDR1 DFQATT and CDR2 SNEGSKA (reference sequence). V was pared by 5 bases and J by 8 bases, with 14 bases of the junction left unmatched. The CDR3 region is CSAAGTSGPLGYEQFF. The CDR3 DNA sequence: TGCAGTGCTGCCGGGACTAGCGGCCCTCTGGGCTATGAGCAGTTCTTC.

V usage is TRBV4-2 and J usage is TRBJ1-4; maybe TRBD1 (6 bases). From germline, CDR1 is LGHNA and CDR2 YNFKEQ. This CDR3 region has 16 residues. The V gene lost 0 bases and the J gene lost 8 bases, with 16 bases spanning the gap. The chain's CDR3 is CASSQDRVLGGEKLFF. CDR3 sequence (DNA): TGTGCCAGCAGCCAAGATCGGGTCTTAGGGGGGGAAAAACTGTTTTTT.

The rearrangement joins TRBV30 to TRBJ2-5; D ambiguous. There are 14 residues in the CDR3. CDR1 is GTSNPN and CDR2 is SVGIG in the germline V gene (reference sequence). V lost 0 bases and J 1 base, leaving 9 bases between the germline ends. The CDR3 bases are TGTGCCTGGAGTGTACGAAATATCCAAGAGACCCAGTACTTC. As protein: CAWSVRNIQETQYF.

This rearrangement joins TRBV5-1 to TRBJ2-3; D may be TRBD1 or TRBD2 (5 bases each). CDR3 length equals 15 residues. Germline V CDR1 and CDR2: SGHRS, YFSETQ. Trimming left V 4 bases short and J 5 bases short, with 17 bases between. The chain's CDR3 is CASSPGTHPGDTQYF. Written as DNA, the CDR3 is TGCGCCAGCAGCCCCGGGACCCATCCAGGAGATACGCAGTATTTT.